These 30 T cell receptor beta chains were sequenced from one sample in a study of vaccination and CD4 T cells after COVID-19. These receptors lack a known antigen. Cultured CD4+ T-cell DNA underwent Oncomine TCR Beta short-read sequencing. Via MiXCR, TCRdb re-called the PCR reads, giving one row per CDR3 protein. The sample yields 20,000 or so distinct CDR3 sequences, about 60% seen once. Treatment noted: approximately nine-day PBMC culture with coronavirus spike peptide pools or control peptides (ViraFEST assay). The sequencing input was CD4+ T cells from blood, cultured in vitro. These receptors were taken from a human donor who had recovered from COVID-19.

In its sample, this clonotype was seen once. V is TRBV7-3 and J is TRBJ2-5; TRBD1 matches 7 bases. This CDR3 contains 14 residues. Germline lookup yields CDR1 SGHTA and CDR2 FQGTGA. The J segment lost 4 bases and the V segment lost 5 bases, leaving 7 bases of the junction unmatched. The CDR3 region is CASSQGGLGETQYF. CDR3 DNA: TGTGCCAGCAGCCAAGGGGGCTTGGGAGAGACCCAGTACTTC.

The genes are TRBV11-2 and TRBJ1-5, with 8 bases identical to TRBD1. J lost 6 bases, V lost 5 bases, and 6 bases had no gene match. This CDR3 has 14 residues. Germline lookup yields CDR1 SGHAT and CDR2 FQNNGV. DNA for the CDR3: TGTGCCAGCAGCCATACAGGGGGGGGTCAGCCCCAGCATTTT. Protein sequence: CASSHTGGGQPQHF.

The chain has TRBV20-1 and TRBJ1-2; no clear D. The V gene lost 0 bases and the J gene lost 3 bases, with 14 bases spanning the gap. There are 15 residues in the CDR3. CDR1 DFQATT and CDR2 SNEGSKA come from the germline V gene (reference sequence). The CDR3 spells CSARDLLQDDYGYTF. Written as DNA, the CDR3 is TGCAGTGCTAGAGATTTGCTCCAGGACGACTATGGCTACACCTTC.

V is TRBV11-3 and J is TRBJ2-1; perhaps TRBD2 as D (6 bases). Trimming shortened V by 5 bases and J by 8 bases, and 19 bases separated the two germline ends. CDR1 is SGHNT, CDR2 YENEEA, per germline. The CDR3 extends over 15 amino acids. The CDR3 is CASSARDSPLDEQFF. In DNA, the CDR3 is TGTGCCAGCAGCGCCCGGGACTCCCCACTGGATGAGCAGTTCTTC.

This clonotype was detected only once. The chain has TRBV5-4 and TRBJ1-3; no firm D call. Germline CDR1 SGHNT, CDR2 YYREEE (reference sequence). This CDR3 is built from 13 residues. The V gene lost 4 bases and the J gene lost 0 bases, with 5 bases spanning the gap. In nucleotides, the CDR3 is TGTGCCAGCAGCAGGTCCTCTGGAAACACCATATATTTT. It specifies CASSRSSGNTIYF. Looking up the rest from reference TRBV5-4 and TRBJ1-3 gives the full variable domain: ETGVTQSPTHLIKTRGQQVTLRCSSQSGHNTVSWYQQALGQGPQFIFQYYREEENGRGNFPPRFSGLQFPNYSSELNVNALELDDSALYLCASSRSSGNTIYFGEGSWLTVV.

V gene TRBV7-2 combines with J gene TRBJ2-7, with 10 bases fitting TRBD2. The V segment lost 1 base and the J segment 4 bases; nucleotides outside the gene matches: 10. The CDR3 totals 17 residues. Germline CDR1 reads SGHTA; CDR2 reads FQGNSA. CDR3 loop: CASSLVYSGLARYEQYF. For the CDR3, the DNA is TGTGCCAGCAGCTTAGTTTATTCGGGACTAGCGAGGTACGAGCAGTACTTC.

V and J are TRBV20-1 and TRBJ2-2, with D uncertain. The V end lost 0 bases, the J end lost 1 base, and 6 bases lay between the germline ends. In germline, CDR1 is DFQATT, CDR2 SNEGSKA (reference sequence). CDR3 size: 14 residues. The CDR3 bases are TGCAGTGCTAGAGATCAAGGGAACACCGGGGAGCTGTTTTTT. Amino acid sequence: CSARDQGNTGELFF.

This clonotype was counted a few times. This chain joins TRBV20-1 and TRBJ2-2; 9 bases line up with TRBD2. Germline CDR1 and CDR2: DFQATT and SNEGSKA (reference sequence). This CDR3 is built from 16 residues. J gave up 5 bases and V 0 bases, and 7 bases lay outside the gene matches. CDR3 coding DNA: TGCAGTGCTAGAGATGCGGGAGGGCCGGGGACCGGGGAGCTGTTTTTT. Its protein product is CSARDAGGPGTGELFF.

This clonotype has more than one count but fewer than ten. V and J are TRBV6-1 and TRBJ1-2, with D perhaps TRBD1 (6 bases). V lost 7 bases to trimming and J lost 4 bases, with 13 bases between them. CDR1 and CDR2 (germline): MNHNS, SASEGT. The CDR3 has 13 amino acids. CDR3 sequence reads: CASTMDSFYGYTF. The CDR3 region has the DNA TGTGCCAGCACTATGGACAGTTTCTATGGCTACACCTTC.

The chain is built from TRBV10-3 and TRBJ2-7, with 7 bases aligning to TRBD1. The CDR3 sequence is 14 residues long. Per germline, CDR1 ENHRY and CDR2 SYGVKD. J was trimmed by 4 bases and V by 6 bases; bases with no gene match: 9. The CDR3 loop is CAIRGQARGYEQYF. Here the CDR3 DNA reads TGTGCCATCAGAGGACAGGCAAGGGGTTACGAGCAGTACTTC.

This chain joins TRBV6-1 and TRBJ2-3; 7 positions agree with TRBD2. V lost 5 bases to trimming and J lost 6 bases; unmatched junction nucleotides: 17. The germline V gene encodes CDR1 MNHNS and CDR2 SASEGT. This CDR3 has 17 amino acids. The CDR3 DNA reads as TGTGCCAGCAGTATATTGGGACCGGGGAGCGGGACGGATACGCAGTATTTT. Translated: CASSILGPGSGTDTQYF.

V usage is TRBV2 and J usage is TRBJ2-3; no definite D call. This CDR3 is 10 amino acids long. Germline values: CDR1 SNHLY, CDR2 FYNNEI. With 1 base removed from V and 10 bases from J, the gap between germline ends came to 3 bases. CDR3: CASSEGPQYF. DNA of the CDR3: TGTGCCAGCAGTGAAGGCCCGCAGTATTTT. The whole variable domain, remainder taken from reference TRBV2 and TRBJ2-3, is EPEVTQTPSHQVTQMGQEVILRCVPISNHLYFYWYRQILGQKVEFLVSFYNNEISEKSEIFDDQFSVERPDGSNFTLKIRSTKLEDSAMYFCASSEGPQYFGPGTRLTVL.

V and J are TRBV5-5 and TRBJ2-7; perhaps TRBD2 as D (5 bases). This CDR3 comprises 14 residues. Germline V gene lookup returns CDR1 SGHKS and CDR2 YYEKEE (reference sequence). V dropped 2 bases and J dropped 2 bases, with 11 bases sitting between them. The CDR3 here is CASSLASTAYEQYF. The CDR3 nucleotides are TGTGCCAGCAGCTTAGCTAGCACAGCCTACGAGCAGTACTTC. Filled out from reference TRBV5-5 and TRBJ2-7, the complete variable domain reads DAGVTQSPTHLIKTRGQQVTLRCSPISGHKSVSWYQQVLGQGPQFIFQYYEKEERGRGNFPDRFSARQFPNYSSELNVNALLLGDSALYLCASSLASTAYEQYFGPGTRLTVT.

The genes are TRBV9 and TRBJ2-1; D is possibly TRBD2 (6 bases). The V gene's germline CDR1 is SGDLS and CDR2 YYNGEE. V was shortened by 0 bases and J by 0 bases, with 7 bases between the two germline ends. The CDR3 sequence is 15 residues long. CDR3 nucleotides: TGTGCCAGCAGCGTAGGGGAGGACTCCTACAATGAGCAGTTCTTC. Translating it yields CASSVGEDSYNEQFF.

This clonotype was detected only a few times. V gene TRBV28 combines with J gene TRBJ2-6; no firm D call. Germline CDR1 and CDR2: MDHEN and SYDVKM. The CDR3 contains 13 residues. Between the trimmed V and J ends, which lost 3 bases and 3 bases, there was a span of 3 bases. CDR3 sequence (DNA): TGTGCCAGCAGTTTGGGTGGGGCCAACGTCCTGACTTTC. Translation gives CASSLGGANVLTF.

The rearrangement links TRBV3-1 to TRBJ1-2; perhaps TRBD1 as D (5 bases). The CDR3 spans 14 residues. V lost 1 base to trimming and J lost 1 base, with 7 bases between them. Per germline, CDR1 LGHDT and CDR2 YNNKEL (reference sequence). CDR3 sequence (DNA): TGTGCCAGCAGCCAAGTCGGGGGTAACTATGGCTACACCTTC. This codes for CASSQVGGNYGYTF.

V and J are TRBV6-1 and TRBJ1-5; D is undetermined. The V end lost 2 bases, the J end lost 7 bases, and 9 bases lay between the germline ends. Germline loops: CDR1 MNHNS, CDR2 SASEGT. This CDR3 spans 13 amino acids. The CDR3 DNA sequence: TGTGCCAGCAGTGAAAAGGGCGAACAGCCCCAGCATTTT. Its protein is CASSEKGEQPQHF.

The chain links TRBV27 to TRBJ2-2; D is uncertain. Germline-derived CDR1 and CDR2 are MNHEY and SMNVEV (reference sequence). V was cut by 1 base and J by 1 base, with 4 bases left in between. The CDR3 is 14 residues long. CDR3 loop: CASSLWQNTGELFF. DNA of the CDR3: TGTGCCAGCAGTTTATGGCAGAACACCGGGGAGCTGTTTTTT.

The V and J genes are TRBV19 and TRBJ2-7, with 7 bases lining up with TRBD1. The CDR3 length is 15 residues. The V and J ends lost 6 bases and 1 base, in that order; junction bases with no gene match: 9. Per the germline V gene, CDR1 is LNHDA and CDR2 is SQIVND (reference sequence). The CDR3 DNA reads as TGTGCCAGTAGCCTACAGGGGCGCGCATCCTACGAGCAGTACTTC. It specifies CASSLQGRASYEQYF.

This chain connects TRBV11-1 to TRBJ2-7; 11 bases fit TRBD2. Germline V gene lookup returns CDR1 SGHAT and CDR2 FQDESV (reference sequence). The junction had 7 bases not matched to a gene; V was cut back by 5 bases and J by 1 base. CDR3 length: 16 amino acids. CDR3: CASSPRTSGSSYEQYF. As DNA, the CDR3 is TGTGCCAGCAGCCCAAGGACTAGCGGGTCTTCCTACGAGCAGTACTTC. Based on the CDR3 plus reference TRBV11-1 and TRBJ2-7, the full variable domain is EAEVAQSPRYKITEKSQAVAFWCDPISGHATLYWYRQILGQGPELLVQFQDESVVDDSQLPKDRFSAERLKGVDSTLKIQPAELGDSAMYLCASSPRTSGSSYEQYFGPGTRLTVT.

The chain carries TRBV7-2 and TRBJ1-2; weak D call: TRBD1 (5 bases). This CDR3 spans 16 amino acids. Between the trimmed V and J ends, which lost 5 bases and 5 bases, there was a span of 21 bases. The V gene's germline CDR1 is SGHTA and CDR2 FQGNSA. The DNA for the CDR3 is TGTGCCAGCAGCCCCGAAGGGGCCGGACCATGGTATGGCTACACCTTC. Amino acids: CASSPEGAGPWYGYTF.

The chain employs TRBV19 and TRBJ2-5, with D unresolved. Trimming stripped 2 bases from V and 3 bases from J, with 7 bases between. Germline V CDR1 and CDR2: LNHDA, SQIVND (reference sequence). CDR3 size: 13 residues. The DNA for the CDR3 is TGTGCCAGTAGTATAAGTGGCGAAGAGACCCAGTACTTC. Translation: CASSISGEETQYF.

The chain employs TRBV5-1 and TRBJ1-1, with D hard to call. This CDR3 spans 13 amino acids. CDR1 is SGHRS, CDR2 YFSETQ, per germline. Trimming left V 6 bases short and J 0 bases short, with 9 bases between. For the CDR3, the DNA is TGCGCCAGCAAAATAGGGATGAACACTGAAGCTTTCTTT. It yields the protein CASKIGMNTEAFF. Supplemented by reference TRBV5-1 and TRBJ1-1, the full variable domain reads KAGVTQTPRYLIKTRGQQVTLSCSPISGHRSVSWYQQTPGQGLQFLFEYFSETQRNKGNFPGRFSGRQFSNSRSEMNVSTLELGDSALYLCASKIGMNTEAFFGQGTRLTVV.

The chain combines TRBV19 with TRBJ1-5; tentatively, D is TRBD1 (5 bases). Trimming left V 3 bases short and J 6 bases short, with 12 bases between. The CDR3 is 14 residues long. Germline V gene data show CDR1 as LNHDA and CDR2 as SQIVND (reference sequence). CDR3 residues: CASSITGSRQPQHF. CDR3 bases: TGTGCCAGTAGTATCACAGGATCTCGTCAGCCCCAGCATTTT.

This chain links TRBV27 with TRBJ2-1, with TRBD2 matching 7 bases. Trimming removed 0 bases from V and 0 bases from J; junction bases left unmatched: 2. The CDR3 has 16 residues. The germline gives CDR1 MNHEY, CDR2 SMNVEV (reference sequence). The DNA of the CDR3 is TGTGCCAGCAGTTTATCGCGGGAGCCCTCCTACAATGAGCAGTTCTTC. Translated: CASSLSREPSYNEQFF.

CDR3 DNA sequence: TGCAGCGTTGTCGACGACCCTAACTATGGCTACACCTTC. It yields the protein CSVVDDPNYGYTF. V gene TRBV29-1 combines with J gene TRBJ1-2, with unresolved D. Germline assignment: CDR1 SQVTM and CDR2 ANQGSEA. The CDR3 covers 13 residues. V was clipped by 4 bases and J by 0 bases, with 9 bases between them.

The chain carries TRBV12-3 or TRBV12-4 and TRBJ1-5; D might be TRBD1 (6 bases). Trimming took 6 bases from V and 7 from J, leaving 19 bases between them. This CDR3 has 15 amino acids. The CDR3 bases are TGTGCCAGCAGACCCAGCATGGGGGCCGGGCAGCCCCAGCATTTT. This translates into CASRPSMGAGQPQHF.

The rearrangement links TRBV6-2 or TRBV6-3 to TRBJ1-2; D is undetermined. V was clipped by 8 bases and J by 0 bases, with 4 bases between them. The CDR3 has 11 residues. Germline V lookup: CDR1 MNHEY, CDR2 SVGEGT. The CDR3 DNA is TGTGCCAGCGGTACTAACTATGGCTACACCTTC. The encoded protein is CASGTNYGYTF.

This sequence joins TRBV6-5 and TRBJ2-7, with D maybe TRBD2 (6 bases). CDR3 size: 16 residues. Germline V lookup: CDR1 MNHEY, CDR2 SVGAGI. V shed 0 bases and J shed 4 bases, with 16 bases lying between them. The CDR3 DNA follows: TGTGCCAGCAGTTACTCGAGAACAGAGGGACTTTACGAGCAGTACTTC. It codes for CASSYSRTEGLYEQYF.

This clonotype was seen only a few times. This sequence joins TRBV19 and TRBJ2-3; 8 nucleotides agree with TRBD2. This CDR3 is 15 amino acids long. The germline V gene has CDR1 LNHDA and CDR2 SQIVND (reference sequence). V lost 6 bases to trimming and J lost 2 bases; unmatched junction nucleotides: 7. The CDR3 sequence is CASRTSARTTDTQYF. The CDR3 bases are TGTGCCAGTAGGACTAGCGCCCGAACCACAGATACGCAGTATTTT.